This T cell receptor beta chain came from a study of CD8 T cells in Susac syndrome. V lost 1 base and J lost 4, with 16 bases in between. There are 16 residues in the CDR3. Per germline, CDR1 SEHNR and CDR2 FQNEAQ (reference sequence). It was with random hexamers that 0.5 to 1 ug RNA was reverse transcribed. TCRdb re-called the immunoSEQ multiplex PCR reads through MiXCR, storing one row per CDR3 protein. This sample carries 350,000 to 550,000 distinct CDR3 sequences, approximately 85% of them seen once, and the ten largest clones take 0.09% to 0.15%. The rearrangement joins TRBV7-9 to TRBJ2-5; D unclear. Sequencing was carried out using CD8+ T cells from PBMCs. The TCR comes from a human donor with multiple sclerosis. CDR3: CASSLVDSGVGETQYF. As DNA, the CDR3 is TGTGCCAGCAGCTTAGTGGATTCCGGCGTTGGAGAGACCCAGTACTTC.